Below, 22 T cell receptor beta chains from the same sample are listed, as sequenced in a study of T-cell memory formation after mild COVID-19. TCRdb passed the 5' RACE reads through MiXCR, listing each CDR3 protein once. The sample gives roughly 280,000 distinct CDR3 sequences, under 8.5% of which show up once; about 20% is in the top ten. Sequencing used PBMCs or a T cell subset sorted from them (not recorded which). The receptors were sampled from a man aged 18 to 29 who had mild COVID-19 (a few samples of this study predate the infection). Cell type and time point are not known.

This chain uses TRBV28 with TRBJ1-5; tentatively, D is TRBD1 (5 bases). The CDR3 is 16 residues long. CDR1 is MDHEN and CDR2 is SYDVKM in the germline V gene. V lost 2 bases and J 5 bases, leaving 16 bases between the germline ends. CDR3 amino acids: CASSLPRVRSYQPQHF. The CDR3 DNA follows: TGTGCCAGCAGTTTACCCAGGGTACGTAGTTATCAGCCCCAGCATTTT.

V usage is TRBV5-1 and J usage is TRBJ2-1; D not certain. V was cut by 1 base and J by 0 bases, with 11 bases left in between. The CDR3 loop spans 16 amino acids. Per the germline V gene, CDR1 is SGHRS and CDR2 is YFSETQ. DNA for the CDR3: TGCGCCAGCAGCTTGACACCCCGGGCCTCCTACAATGAGCAGTTCTTC. It encodes CASSLTPRASYNEQFF.

This chain connects TRBV20-1 to TRBJ1-6; the D is unclear. This CDR3 region has 18 residues. The V gene's germline CDR1 is DFQATT and CDR2 SNEGSKA (reference sequence). Trimming stripped 1 base from V and 6 bases from J, with 22 bases between. In DNA form, the CDR3 reads TGCAGTGCTAGAGCGAATACCTACCGGGCCCCCGTTAATTCACCCCTCCACTTT. Its protein product is CSARANTYRAPVNSPLHF.

This clonotype was seen a few times. J is TRBJ1-6 and V is TRBV6-5; a possible D gene is TRBD1 (6 bases). The CDR3 runs to 16 residues. Trimming cost V 5 bases and J 6 bases, with 17 bases left between them. The V gene's germline CDR1 is MNHEY and CDR2 SVGAGI. CDR3 nucleotide sequence: TGTGCCAGCAGTCCCATCGGGGGGGCCGGTAATTCACCCCTCCACTTT. Amino acid sequence: CASSPIGGAGNSPLHF.

J is TRBJ2-5 and V is TRBV5-1; D is perhaps TRBD1 (6 bases). Trimming removed 0 bases at V and 1 base at J, with 7 bases between. Per the germline V gene, CDR1 is SGHRS and CDR2 is YFSETQ. The CDR3 is 14 residues long. CDR3 nucleotide sequence: TGCGCCAGCAGCTTGGGGGACACCCAAGAGACCCAGTACTTC. Translated: CASSLGDTQETQYF. Full variable domain (rest looked up from reference TRBV5-1 and TRBJ2-5): KAGVTQTPRYLIKTRGQQVTLSCSPISGHRSVSWYQQTPGQGLQFLFEYFSETQRNKGNFPGRFSGRQFSNSRSEMNVSTLELGDSALYLCASSLGDTQETQYFGPGTRLLVL.

This chain connects TRBV5-1 to TRBJ2-1; no clear D. This CDR3 spans 11 amino acids. Between the trimmed V and J ends, which lost 4 bases and 7 bases, there was a span of 6 bases. Per the germline V gene, CDR1 is SGHRS and CDR2 is YFSETQ. The DNA for the CDR3 is TGCGCCAGCAGCCAGAAAAATGAGCAGTTCTTC. It yields the protein CASSQKNEQFF.

Only a few counts were recorded for this clonotype. The V gene is TRBV10-3, the J gene TRBJ2-7, with 7 bases matching TRBD2. The CDR3 consists of 14 residues. The V gene's germline CDR1 is ENHRY and CDR2 SYGVKD. The V and J ends lost 7 bases and 0 bases, in that order; junction bases with no gene match: 6. CDR3 in DNA: TGTGCCATCAACTCGGGGGGTAACTCCTACGAGCAGTACTTC. Its protein product is CAINSGGNSYEQYF.

This clonotype came up a few times. The rearrangement links TRBV23-1 to TRBJ1-5, with D maybe TRBD1 (5 bases). TRBV23-1 is treated as an ORF (open reading frame) with a function not yet certain. This CDR3 is built from 16 residues. With 3 bases removed from V and 2 bases from J, the gap between germline ends came to 14 bases. In DNA form, the CDR3 reads TGCGCCAGCAGTCATCCCCGGGGCAGATGCAATCAGCCCCAGCATTTT. It yields the protein CASSHPRGRCNQPQHF.

This clonotype was detected a few times. The chain's CDR3 is CASSFTGGETQYF. CDR3 nucleotide sequence: TGCGCCAGCAGCTTTACAGGGGGGGAGACCCAGTACTTC. The chain couples TRBV5-1 to TRBJ2-5; 8 bases fit TRBD1. This CDR3 has 13 amino acids. The germline V gene has CDR1 SGHRS and CDR2 YFSETQ. J gave up 5 bases and V 2 bases, and 2 bases lay outside the gene matches.

This clonotype was picked up many times. The CDR3: CASSLRSDQETQYF. CDR3 nucleotides: TGCGCCAGCAGCTTGAGGTCGGACCAAGAGACCCAGTACTTC. V is TRBV5-1 and J is TRBJ2-5, with unresolved D. V was clipped by 1 base and J by 0 bases, with 7 bases between them. Germline V gives CDR1 SGHRS, CDR2 YFSETQ. The CDR3 length is 14 residues.

V usage is TRBV7-9 and J usage is TRBJ1-1; a weak D match, TRBD1 (6 bases). CDR1 is SEHNR, CDR2 FQNEAQ, per germline (reference sequence). Trimming cost V 8 bases and J 6 bases, with 22 bases left between them. This CDR3 has 15 residues. The CDR3: CASLGGMAAGAEAFF. The CDR3 coding sequence is TGTGCCAGCTTAGGGGGTATGGCCGCCGGCGCTGAAGCTTTCTTT.

The chain uses TRBV24-1 and TRBJ1-5, with D possibly being TRBD1 (6 bases). The V end lost 8 bases, the J end lost 4 bases, and 17 bases lay between the germline ends. From germline, CDR1 is KGHDR and CDR2 SFDVKD. CDR3 length: 15 amino acids. The CDR3 nucleotides are TGTGCCACCAACAGGGCAATGGGTGGAAATCAGCCCCAGCATTTT. Residues: CATNRAMGGNQPQHF.

In its sample, this clonotype was seen many times. In DNA form, the CDR3 reads TGCGCCAGCAGCTTACAGGGATCTTTAGAAAAACTGTTTTTT. This translates into CASSLQGSLEKLFF. This rearrangement joins TRBV5-1 to TRBJ1-4; a possible D gene is TRBD1 (6 bases). V gave up 2 bases and J gave up 8 bases, with 13 bases separating them. The germline CDR1 and CDR2 sequences are SGHRS and YFSETQ. There are 14 residues in the CDR3.

In this sample, this clonotype turned up many times. V is TRBV5-1 and J is TRBJ2-7, with 8 bases aligning to TRBD1. V trimming: 4 bases; J trimming: 3 bases; junction bases outside the gene matches: 9. The CDR3 loop spans 15 amino acids. Germline loops: CDR1 SGHRS, CDR2 YFSETQ. The CDR3 sequence is CASSASDRESYEQYF. In nucleotides, the CDR3 is TGCGCCAGCAGCGCCTCGGACAGGGAAAGCTACGAGCAGTACTTC.

This clonotype appeared a few times. The chain uses TRBV7-9 and TRBJ2-3; TRBD1 or TRBD2 may be the D gene (5 bases each). The CDR3 extends over 14 amino acids. The V end was cut by 2 bases, the J end by 4 bases, with 10 bases between. Germline CDR1 and CDR2: SEHNR and FQNEAQ (reference sequence). CDR3 region: CASSLTQGADTQYF. The CDR3 DNA reads TGTGCCAGCAGCTTAACCCAGGGAGCAGATACGCAGTATTTT.

This sequence joins TRBV25-1 and TRBJ2-5, with TRBD1 matching 8 bases. The trim removed 5 bases at V and 5 bases at J, leaving 10 bases unmatched. Germline CDR1 MGHDK, CDR2 SYGVNS. The CDR3 is made up of 15 amino acids. The CDR3 region is CASSNRQGSFETQYF. CDR3 nucleotides: TGTGCCAGCAGTAACCGACAGGGGTCGTTCGAGACCCAGTACTTC.

This clonotype was found a few times. The CDR3 nucleotides are TGTGCCTGGAGTAGGGGTCTGGCTAATGAAAAACTGTTTTTT. Its translation: CAWSRGLANEKLFF. V gene TRBV30 combines with J gene TRBJ1-4, with D perhaps TRBD1 (5 bases). The CDR3 totals 14 residues. Germline values: CDR1 GTSNPN, CDR2 SVGIG (reference sequence). V was cut by 2 bases and J by 3 bases, with 10 bases left in between. The full variable domain, its missing parts supplied by reference TRBV30 and TRBJ1-4, is SQTIHQWPATLVQPVGSPLSLECTVEGTSNPNLYWYRQAAGRGLQLLFYSVGIGQISSEVPQNLSASRPQDRQFILSSKKLLLSDSGFYLCAWSRGLANEKLFFGSGTQLSVL.

This clonotype was counted a few times. The chain joins TRBV5-4 to TRBJ2-1; unclear D gene. CDR3 size: 12 residues. In germline, CDR1 is SGHNT, CDR2 YYREEE (reference sequence). Between the trimmed V and J ends, which lost 1 base and 6 bases, there was a span of 5 bases. The CDR3 DNA follows: TGTGCCAGCAGCTTGTGGGTCAATGAGCAGTTCTTC. It yields the protein CASSLWVNEQFF.

V usage is TRBV6-5 and J usage is TRBJ1-1; 10 bases line up with TRBD1. This CDR3 comprises 14 residues. Germline V gene data show CDR1 as MNHEY and CDR2 as SVGAGI. V lost 7 bases, J lost 9 bases, and 11 bases stayed unmatched. Here the CDR3 reads CASTPGTGVKKAFF. The CDR3 nucleotides read TGTGCCAGCACCCCCGGGACAGGGGTAAAGAAAGCTTTCTTT.

This clonotype was seen repeatedly, ten times or more. The V call is TRBV7-2, the J call TRBJ2-5; 7 bases fit TRBD1. V gave up 4 bases and J gave up 5 bases; unmatched junction bases: 7. The germline gives CDR1 SGHTA, CDR2 FQGNSA. The CDR3 is 14 residues long. CDR3 sequence: CASSSQTGPETQYF. The CDR3 DNA is TGTGCCAGCAGCTCACAGACAGGGCCGGAGACCCAGTACTTC. Using reference TRBV7-2 and TRBJ2-5 for the parts outside the CDR3, the full variable domain is GAGVSQSPSNKVTEKGKDVELRCDPISGHTALYWYRQSLGQGLEFLIYFQGNSAPDKSGLPSDRFSAERTGGSVSTLTIQRTQQEDSAVYLCASSSQTGPETQYFGPGTRLLVL.

The table lists this clonotype with a few counts. The V gene is TRBV5-1, the J gene TRBJ1-5; no clear D gene. The ends were cut back, 0 bases at V and 0 bases at J, with 7 bases in the middle. The CDR3 has 15 amino acids. Germline loops: CDR1 SGHRS, CDR2 YFSETQ. DNA for the CDR3: TGCGCCAGCAGCTTGGGACCGCTTAGCAATCAGCCCCAGCATTTT. Its translation is CASSLGPLSNQPQHF.

The table lists this clonotype with many counts. The rearrangement uses TRBV10-3 and TRBJ2-7; 8 bases match TRBD1. V shed 7 bases and J 4 bases; nucleotides not matched to a gene: 15. The CDR3 sequence is 16 residues long. Germline assignment: CDR1 ENHRY and CDR2 SYGVKD. The CDR3 DNA reads as TGTGCCATCACCGATAGGTCGGCAGGGGGCTTTTACGAGCAGTACTTC. It is translated as CAITDRSAGGFYEQYF.